This section outlines one TCR beta chain sequence together with its context. Its specificity is not known. Profiled with immunoSEQ multiplex PCR; TCRdb holds only in-frame clones, not every one. This sample has 130,000 or so clones; approximately 88% occur once, and the top ten carry 5.5% to 7%. These data belong to a study of T cell responses to AZD1222 COVID-19 vaccine. The study, taken as a whole, reports: Every sample of the repertoires postdated the peak T cell response. Dominant at 160-218 and 743-854, vaccine-associated CD4 TCRs also spanned spike. Mostly white British, mostly female donors; authors suggested clonal diversity may be underestimated.

The CDR3 covers 15 residues. CDR1 is MNHEY and CDR2 is SVGAGI in the germline V gene. Trimming removed 6 bases from V and 3 bases from J, with 15 bases in between. The sequenced sample was peripheral blood, obtained on day 0 of AZD1222 vaccination. The source is an adult in good health. The chain carries TRBV6-5 and TRBJ1-3, with D possibly matching TRBD1 (6 bases). The CDR3 loop reads CASRPTGARGNTIYF. Written as DNA, the CDR3 is TGTGCCAGCAGACCGACGGGGGCGCGTGGAAACACCATATATTTT.